This is a list of T cell receptor beta chains from one sample in a study of shared clonotypes between healthy human individuals. Sequencing used immunoSEQ multiplex PCR; TCRdb keeps in-frame clones, though not all of them. In the table there are roughly 660,000 clones, 90% of which are singletons. The sample consisted of memory CD8+ T cells from PBMCs. These receptors all stem from a man younger than 30 in good health. Some clones in this sample may be carry-over from other donors' samples. The CDR3 runs from the conserved cysteine through the conserved F or W. The order of the fields is V gene, clone size, D gene, J gene, CDR3 protein, CDR3 DNA. D genes are given only for firm matches. For some rows the clone size is stated as once, few or many, or as a class when expanded; others skip it.

TRBV4-1	many	NA	TRBJ2-6	CASSQDRRATGANVLTF	TGCGCCAGCAGCCAAGATCGCAGGGCGACTGGGGCCAACGTCCTGACTTTC
TRBV6-1	NA	NA	TRBJ2-7	CASWEGRLGGTYEQYF	TGTGCCAGCTGGGAAGGGAGACTAGGAGGGACTTACGAGCAGTACTTC
TRBV6-5	NA	NA	TRBJ1-4	CASSYSQASEKLFF	TGTGCCAGCAGTTACTCGCAAGCGAGTGAAAAACTGTTTTTT
TRBV27	NA	NA	TRBJ2-7	CASRDGQSGLYEQYF	TGTGCCAGCAGGGACGGACAGTCCGGACTCTACGAGCAGTACTTC
TRBV28	NA	NA	TRBJ2-4	CASSTRNAAQNIQYF	TGTGCCAGCAGTACTAGAAATGCGGCCCAAAACATTCAGTACTTC
TRBV2	NA	TRBD1	TRBJ2-1	CASSVGTGAYNEQFF	TGTGCCAGCAGTGTTGGGACAGGGGCCTACAATGAGCAGTTCTTC
TRBV4-3	NA	NA	TRBJ2-1	CVPRPTYNEQFF	TGCGTCCCGAGGCCGACCTACAATGAGCAGTTCTTC
TRBV19	NA	NA	TRBJ1-5	CASSPNPHPGRNQPQHF	TGTGCCAGTAGTCCGAATCCCCATCCAGGGAGGAATCAGCCCCAGCATTTT
TRBV2	few	NA	TRBJ2-2	CASTGRVTGELFF	TGTGCCAGCACGGGCAGGGTCACCGGGGAGCTGTTTTTT
TRBV5-8	NA	NA	TRBJ1-1	CASSLKTFLGKTFF	TGTGCCAGCAGCTTGAAAACGTTCCTCGGGAAAACTTTCTTT
TRBV29-1	NA	NA	TRBJ1-1	CSFIGIGVEAFF	TGCAGTTTCATTGGAATAGGGGTTGAAGCTTTCTTT
TRBV19	NA	NA	TRBJ2-1	CASSISGEQFF	TGTGCCAGTAGTATCTCAGGGGAGCAGTTCTTC
TRBV27	NA	TRBD2	TRBJ2-7	CASRSVREGLGEQYF	TGTGCCAGCAGGTCGGTGCGGGAGGGCCTTGGCGAGCAGTACTTC
TRBV27	NA	NA	TRBJ2-2	CASSPGALTGELFF	TGTGCCAGCAGTCCAGGGGCGCTAACCGGGGAGCTGTTTTTT
TRBV4-1	NA	NA	TRBJ2-5	CASSGRQETQYF	TGCGCCAGCAGTGGCAGACAAGAGACCCAGTACTTC
TRBV5-5	NA	TRBD2	TRBJ2-7	CASSLLTTSGYYEQYF	TGTGCCAGCAGCTTGTTGACGACTAGCGGATACTACGAGCAGTACTTC
TRBV28	NA	NA	TRBJ1-1	CASSLPREMNTEAFF	TGTGCCAGCAGTTTACCCAGGGAAATGAACACTGAAGCTTTCTTT
TRBV30	once	NA	TRBJ1-6	CAWFRGNNSPLHF	TGTGCCTGGTTTCGGGGCAACAATTCACCCCTCCACTTT
TRBV6-5	NA	NA	TRBJ2-1	CASSLSSYNEQFF	TGTGCCAGCAGTCTATCATCCTACAATGAGCAGTTCTTC
TRBV28	NA	NA	TRBJ2-3	CASSWVEGKDTQYF	TGTGCCAGCAGTTGGGTTGAAGGGAAGGATACGCAGTATTTT
TRBV5-5	NA	NA	TRBJ2-7	CASSLVDKFYEQYF	TGTGCCAGCAGCTTGGTGGACAAATTCTACGAGCAGTACTTC
TRBV27	NA	NA	TRBJ2-2	CASSFHPNTGELFF	TGTGCCAGCAGTTTCCACCCGAACACCGGGGAGCTGTTTTTT
TRBV11-2	once	TRBD1	TRBJ1-5	CASSGRDREDDQPQHF	TGTGCCAGCAGCGGCAGGGACAGGGAAGACGATCAGCCCCAGCATTTT
TRBV6-1	NA	TRBD1	TRBJ1-4	CASSEGGHRGEKLFF	TGTGCCAGCAGTGAGGGCGGTCACAGGGGGGAAAAACTGTTTTTT
TRBV7-9	NA	TRBD2	TRBJ2-5	CASSPTAGAKETQYF	TGTGCCAGCAGCCCGACAGCGGGAGCTAAGGAGACCCAGTACTTC
TRBV19	few	TRBD2	TRBJ2-7	CASSIGLAGRSSYEQYF	TGTGCCAGTAGTATCGGACTAGCGGGACGAAGCTCCTACGAGCAGTACTTC
TRBV5-1	NA	TRBD2	TRBJ2-7	CASSLHMSPSGRGYEQYF	TGCGCCAGCAGCCTACACATGTCTCCTAGCGGGAGAGGTTACGAGCAGTACTTC
TRBV6-6	NA	NA	TRBJ2-1	CASSYGANEQFF	TGTGCCAGCAGTTACGGGGCTAATGAGCAGTTCTTC
TRBV29-1	NA	NA	TRBJ1-1	CSVRRGRATEAFF	TGCAGCGTTCGTCGGGGAAGGGCGACTGAAGCTTTCTTT
TRBV10-3	once	TRBD1	TRBJ1-2	CAISGGQGVGYTF	TGTGCCATCAGTGGGGGACAGGGGGTTGGCTACACCTTC
TRBV27	NA	NA	TRBJ1-5	CASTPSQGIQPQHF	TGTGCCAGCACTCCCAGTCAGGGGATACAGCCCCAGCATTTT
TRBV5-5	once	TRBD2	TRBJ2-3	CASSATSGRVTDTQYF	TGTGCCAGCAGCGCTACTAGCGGGAGGGTCACAGATACGCAGTATTTT
TRBV4-3	NA	NA	TRBJ1-5	CASSQRVYSNQPQHF	TGCGCCAGCAGCCAACGGGTTTATAGCAATCAGCCCCAGCATTTT
TRBV25-1	NA	NA	TRBJ2-1	CASSWAGYNEQFF	TGTGCCAGCAGTTGGGCGGGATACAATGAGCAGTTCTTC
TRBV10-3	NA	TRBD1	TRBJ2-5	CAISGDLDRPQETQYF	TGTGCCATCAGTGGGGATTTGGACAGGCCTCAAGAGACCCAGTACTTC
TRBV7-2	NA	TRBD2	TRBJ2-3	CASSLSGTQSTDTQYF	TGTGCCAGCAGCTTAAGCGGGACCCAAAGCACAGATACGCAGTATTTT
TRBV27	NA	TRBD2	TRBJ2-2	CASSILSLAELGGELFF	TGTGCCAGCAGTATCCTCTCACTAGCGGAGTTGGGCGGGGAGCTGTTTTTT
TRBV11-2	NA	TRBD2	TRBJ2-7	CASSLGTSSYEQYF	TGTGCCAGCAGCCTGGGGACTAGTAGTTACGAGCAGTACTTC
TRBV7-9	NA	TRBD2	TRBJ2-7	CASSLVAGGPYEQYF	TGTGCCAGCAGCTTAGTAGCGGGAGGTCCCTACGAGCAGTACTTC
TRBV19	few	NA	TRBJ1-2	CAAGGTTRYGYTF	TGTGCCGCGGGGGGGACCACTCGGTATGGCTACACCTTC
TRBV7-9	few	TRBD1	TRBJ1-5	CASSLGQGNQPQHF	TGTGCCAGCAGCTTAGGACAGGGGAATCAGCCCCAGCATTTT
TRBV4-3	NA	TRBD2	TRBJ2-7	CASSQATSGRPYEQYF	TGCGCCAGCAGCCAGGCGACTAGCGGGAGGCCGTACGAGCAGTACTTC
TRBV5-1	NA	TRBD2	TRBJ2-7	CASTLAGTTYEQYF	TGCGCCAGCACCTTAGCGGGGACCACCTACGAGCAGTACTTC
TRBV16	NA	NA	TRBJ2-7	CASSQSHSPSSYEQYF	TGTGCCAGCAGCCAATCCCACTCCCCATCCTCCTACGAGCAGTACTTC
TRBV7-3	NA	TRBD2	TRBJ2-3	CASSRPGLADRSDTQYF	TGTGCCAGCAGCCGACCGGGACTAGCCGATCGATCAGATACGCAGTATTTT
TRBV5-1	few	NA	TRBJ2-7	CASSLDHGTEQYF	TGCGCCAGCAGCTTGGACCATGGGACCGAGCAGTACTTC
TRBV27	NA	TRBD1	TRBJ1-1	CASSAGQVRTEAFF	TGTGCCAGCAGTGCCGGACAGGTCAGGACTGAAGCTTTCTTT